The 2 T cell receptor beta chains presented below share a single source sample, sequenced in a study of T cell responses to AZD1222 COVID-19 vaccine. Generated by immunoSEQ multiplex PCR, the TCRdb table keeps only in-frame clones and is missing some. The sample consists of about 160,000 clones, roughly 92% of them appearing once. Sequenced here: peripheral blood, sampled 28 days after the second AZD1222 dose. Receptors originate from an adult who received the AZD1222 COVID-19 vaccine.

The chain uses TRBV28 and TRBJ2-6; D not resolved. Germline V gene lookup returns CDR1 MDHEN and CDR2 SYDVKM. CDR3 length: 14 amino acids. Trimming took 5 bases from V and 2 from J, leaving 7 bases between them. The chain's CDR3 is CASSKPAGANVLTF. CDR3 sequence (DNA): TGTGCCAGCAGTAAACCAGCTGGGGCCAACGTCCTGACTTTC.

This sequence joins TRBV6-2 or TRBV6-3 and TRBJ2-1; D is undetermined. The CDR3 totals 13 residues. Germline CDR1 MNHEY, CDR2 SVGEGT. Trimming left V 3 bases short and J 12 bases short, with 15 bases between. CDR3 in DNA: TGTGCCAGCAGTTATTGGGTCATGTCGGGGCAGTTCTTC. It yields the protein CASSYWVMSGQFF.